This TCR beta chain was captured by sequencing in a study of blood T cell repertoires in COVID-19. Study as a whole: Donors in the United States, Italy and Spain gave samples during acute or convalescent COVID-19. From T cells, B-cell-depleted T cells, or PBMCs came the material, which was cDNA or gDNA.

In the authors' workflow: Reference gene primer amplification in the assay estimated nucleated cell counts. Generated by immunoSEQ multiplex PCR, the TCRdb table keeps only in-frame clones and is missing some. The DNA gave D and trimming, while V, J and clone size come from that table. The sample holds approximately 61,000 clones, approximately 84% seen once. Trimming removed 5 bases from V and 4 bases from J, with 8 bases in between. CDR3 length: 12 amino acids. Germline CDR1 LGHNA, CDR2 YNFKEQ. Source material: peripheral blood. The origin of this receptor is a human donor in a cohort sampled during active COVID-19. V and J are TRBV4-2 and TRBJ1-2; no clear D gene. CDR3 region: CASSEIPYGYTF. DNA for the CDR3: TGTGCCAGCAGCGAGATACCCTATGGCTACACCTTC.